The clone carrying this T cell receptor beta chain was observed at least ten times. This CDR3 is built from 14 residues. Between the trimmed V and J ends, which lost 5 bases and 0 bases, there was a span of 10 bases. Germline-derived CDR1 and CDR2 are SEHNR and FQNEAQ (reference sequence). These data are taken from a study of T cells after yellow fever vaccination. TCRdb used MiXCR to reprocess the 5' RACE reads, holding one entry per CDR3 protein. The profile shows some 250,000 distinct CDR3 sequences, roughly 4% of them singletons. The starting material was PBMCs, obtained 15 days after the yellow fever booster vaccination. This sequence originates from a man in his late teens or twenties who received the YFV17D yellow fever vaccine. The chain couples TRBV7-9 to TRBJ1-1, with D possibly being TRBD1 (5 bases). Here the CDR3 reads CASSAQELNTEAFF. In DNA form, the CDR3 reads TGTGCCAGCAGCGCACAGGAGTTGAACACTGAAGCTTTCTTT.